These T cell receptor beta chains were read from a single sample in a study of Ad26.COV2.S vaccination and SARS-CoV-2 variants. Data came from immunoSEQ multiplex PCR; TCRdb stores just in-frame clones and leaves some out. In the table there are about 680,000 clones, more than 70% of which are singletons. Sample: peripheral blood, taken in a trial of Ad26.COV2.S vaccine versus placebo. Every receptor here comes from a person aged 18-60 years who received the Ad26.COV2.S COVID-19 vaccine or a placebo. CDR3s include the opening cysteine and the closing phenylalanine or tryptophan. A D gene is named only where the DNA matches it firmly. Some rows have no size entry. The others give once, few or many, or a class for an expanded clone.

size: -; J: TRBJ2-7; V: TRBV11-2; D: -; DNA: TGTGCCAGCAGCACCCCCCGCCTCGAGCAGTACTTC; CDR3: CASSTPRLEQYF
size: -; J: TRBJ1-3; V: TRBV6-6; D: -; DNA: TGTGCCAGCAGTTACTCAGGGGCTGGAAACACCATATATTTT; CDR3: CASSYSGAGNTIYF
size: once; J: TRBJ2-1; V: TRBV7-8; D: TRBD2; DNA: TGTGCCAGCAGCTTACCTGGGGGTAGCGGGAGTTACAATGAGCAGTTCTTC; CDR3: CASSLPGGSGSYNEQFF
size: -; J: TRBJ2-1; V: TRBV5-4; D: TRBD2; DNA: TGTGCCAGCAGTTTAGCGGGGCACAATGAGCAGTTCTTC; CDR3: CASSLAGHNEQFF
size: -; J: TRBJ1-1; V: TRBV6-5; D: TRBD1; DNA: TGTGCCAGCAGTTCGACAGGGCACACTGAAGCTTTCTTT; CDR3: CASSSTGHTEAFF
size: -; J: TRBJ2-5; V: TRBV2; D: TRBD1; DNA: TGTGCCACCGAGCAAGGACAGGGGGCATTTGAGACCCAGTACTTC; CDR3: CATEQGQGAFETQYF
size: once; J: TRBJ1-1; V: TRBV15; D: -; DNA: TGTGCCACCAGCAATCCCCCACGGGGTGAAGCTTTCTTT; CDR3: CATSNPPRGEAFF
size: -; J: TRBJ2-2; V: TRBV27; D: -; DNA: TGTGCCAGCAGCCGTTTGTCCGGGGAGCTGTTTTTT; CDR3: CASSRLSGELFF
size: -; J: TRBJ2-2; V: TRBV2; D: TRBD1; DNA: TGTGCCAGCCGACAGGGGGCTATCACCGGGGAGCTGTTTTTT; CDR3: CASRQGAITGELFF
size: -; J: TRBJ2-5; V: TRBV5-4; D: TRBD1; DNA: TGTGCCAGCAGCGTCACAGGGGGCAAAGAGACCCAGTACTTC; CDR3: CASSVTGGKETQYF
size: -; J: TRBJ1-5; V: TRBV11-2; D: -; DNA: TGTGCCAGCAGCCTGGACTCTAGCAATCAGCCCCAGCATTTT; CDR3: CASSLDSSNQPQHF
size: few; J: TRBJ2-2; V: TRBV7-2; D: -; DNA: TGTGCCAGCAGCTTGGGGCCGGACCCCGGGGAGCTGTTTTTT; CDR3: CASSLGPDPGELFF
size: once; J: TRBJ2-2; V: TRBV18; D: TRBD1; DNA: TGTGCCAGCTCACCCCGGACAGGGGGGGACACCGGGGAGCTGTTTTTT; CDR3: CASSPRTGGDTGELFF
size: -; J: TRBJ1-5; V: TRBV10-3; D: TRBD1; DNA: TGTGCCATCAGGGACAGGTCGGACAAGCCCCAGCATTTT; CDR3: CAIRDRSDKPQHF
size: -; J: TRBJ1-6; V: TRBV4-3; D: -; DNA: TGCGCCAGCAGCCAAGAATACGGGGGGAATTCACCCCTCCACTTT; CDR3: CASSQEYGGNSPLHF
size: -; J: TRBJ2-6; V: TRBV5-1; D: TRBD1; DNA: TGCGCCAGCAGCTTGGAAGGGGGCGCTGGGGCCAACGTCCTGACTTTC; CDR3: CASSLEGGAGANVLTF
size: once; J: TRBJ1-1; V: TRBV25-1; D: TRBD1; DNA: TGTGCCAGCAGTGGCGGACAGGTTGAAGCTTTCTTT; CDR3: CASSGGQVEAFF
size: few; J: TRBJ2-2; V: TRBV13; D: TRBD2; DNA: TGTGCCAGCAGCCGGTCGGAGCGGGAGAACACCGGGGAGCTGTTTTTT; CDR3: CASSRSERENTGELFF
size: few; J: TRBJ2-1; V: TRBV6-6; D: -; DNA: TGTGCCAGCAGGCTAGACTCTGGCTGGAATGAGCAGTTCTTC; CDR3: CASRLDSGWNEQFF
size: -; J: TRBJ2-2; V: TRBV6-5; D: -; DNA: TGTGCCAGCAGTTACCCCCCCACCGGGGAGCTGTTTTTT; CDR3: CASSYPPTGELFF
size: -; J: TRBJ2-7; V: TRBV5-1; D: TRBD1; DNA: TGCGCCAGCAGCCCCCGGGACAGAGTGTCCTACGAGCAGTACTTC; CDR3: CASSPRDRVSYEQYF
size: -; J: TRBJ2-7; V: TRBV19; D: -; DNA: TGTGCCAGTAGTCCCACATGGATTAGCGAGCAGTACTTC; CDR3: CASSPTWISEQYF
size: few; J: TRBJ1-1; V: TRBV3-1/TRBV3-2; D: TRBD1; DNA: TGTGCCAGCAGCTTCGGACAGGCAACTACTGAAGCTTTCTTT; CDR3: CASSFGQATTEAFF
size: -; J: TRBJ2-2; V: TRBV27; D: TRBD2; DNA: TGTGCCAGCAGTTACACCCTTGGACTAGCTCTCACCGGGGAGCTGTTTTTT; CDR3: CASSYTLGLALTGELFF
size: -; J: TRBJ1-1; V: TRBV12-3/TRBV12-4; D: -; DNA: TGTGCCACCGCCGGGGCGGAGAACACTGAAGCTTTCTTT; CDR3: CATAGAENTEAFF
size: -; J: TRBJ2-3; V: TRBV24-1; D: -; DNA: TGTGCCACCAGTGATTTACAGGGTGGAAAGGATACGCAGTATTTT; CDR3: CATSDLQGGKDTQYF
size: -; J: TRBJ2-7; V: TRBV7-6; D: -; DNA: TGTGCCAGCAGCAAGACGGGGTTGGGGCAGTACTTC; CDR3: CASSKTGLGQYF